This note documents a single TCR beta chain sequence. The CDR3 has 17 residues. V gave up 6 bases and J gave up 5 bases; unmatched junction bases: 11. Germline loops: CDR1 SGHRS, CDR2 YFSETQ. The data belong to a study of blood T cell repertoires in COVID-19. The authors' processing: Amplification of reference gene primers was used by the study to estimate nucleated cell counts. Clones were read by immunoSEQ multiplex PCR, and TCRdb kept only the in-frame ones, dropping some. V and J calls plus clone size are reproduced from that table; the DNA served to infer D and trimming. The sample records roughly 260,000 clones, 88% being singletons.

This sequence was found in a man in his fifties or sixties who had recovered from COVID-19. The J gene is TRBJ2-1, the V gene TRBV5-1, with 13 positions matching TRBD2. The sequenced sample was peripheral blood. This CDR3 reads CASTSRTSGGVNNEQFF. The CDR3 nucleotides are TGCGCCAGCACTTCGCGGACTAGCGGGGGCGTAAACAATGAGCAGTTCTTC.